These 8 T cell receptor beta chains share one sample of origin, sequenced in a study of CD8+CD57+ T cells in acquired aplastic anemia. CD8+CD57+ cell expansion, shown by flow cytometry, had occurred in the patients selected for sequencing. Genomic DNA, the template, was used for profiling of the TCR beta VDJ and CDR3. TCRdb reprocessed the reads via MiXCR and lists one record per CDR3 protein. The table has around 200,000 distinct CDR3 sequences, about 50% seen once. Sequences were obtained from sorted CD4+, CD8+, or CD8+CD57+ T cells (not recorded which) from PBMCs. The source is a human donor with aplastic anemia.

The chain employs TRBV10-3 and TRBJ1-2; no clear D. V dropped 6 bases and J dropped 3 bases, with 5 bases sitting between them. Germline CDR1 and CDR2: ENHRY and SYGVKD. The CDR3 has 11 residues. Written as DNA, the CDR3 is TGTGCCATCAGAGCCTACTATGGCTACACCTTC. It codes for CAIRAYYGYTF.

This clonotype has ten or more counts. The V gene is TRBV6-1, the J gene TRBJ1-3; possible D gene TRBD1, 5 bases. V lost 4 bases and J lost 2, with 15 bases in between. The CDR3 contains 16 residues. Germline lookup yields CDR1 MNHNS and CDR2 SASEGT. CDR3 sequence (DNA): TGTGCCAGCAGTGGATGGGACTTTAGAACTGGAAACACCATATATTTT. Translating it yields CASSGWDFRTGNTIYF.

CDR3: CASSLGTGRSDTQYF. In DNA form, the CDR3 reads TGTGCCAGCAGCTTGGGGACAGGGAGATCGGATACGCAGTATTTT. This sequence joins TRBV5-4 and TRBJ2-3, with TRBD1 identical over 8 bases. The CDR3 runs 15 residues. Per the germline V gene, CDR1 is SGHNT and CDR2 is YYREEE (reference sequence). Trimming removed 0 bases from V and 6 bases from J; junction bases left unmatched: 6.

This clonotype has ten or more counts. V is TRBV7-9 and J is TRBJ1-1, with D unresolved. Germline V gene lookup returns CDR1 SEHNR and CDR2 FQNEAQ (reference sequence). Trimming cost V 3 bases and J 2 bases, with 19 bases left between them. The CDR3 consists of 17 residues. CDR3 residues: CASSFSPHRRSNTEAFF. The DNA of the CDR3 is TGTGCCAGCAGCTTCTCACCCCACCGACGGTCAAACACTGAAGCTTTCTTT.

The CDR3 loop is CASSLGGIEQFF. CDR3 in DNA: TGTGCCAGCAGCTTAGGGGGGATTGAGCAGTTCTTC. The V call is TRBV7-9, the J call TRBJ2-1, with D perhaps assigned TRBD1 or TRBD2 (5 bases each). V lost 1 base to trimming and J lost 9 bases, with 7 bases between them. CDR3 length equals 12 residues. CDR1 and CDR2 (germline): SEHNR, FQNEAQ (reference sequence).

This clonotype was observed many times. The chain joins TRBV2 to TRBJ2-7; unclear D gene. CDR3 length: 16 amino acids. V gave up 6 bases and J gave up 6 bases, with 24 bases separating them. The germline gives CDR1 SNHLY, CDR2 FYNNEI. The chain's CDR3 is CASSALKLPPPFEQYF. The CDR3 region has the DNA TGTGCCAGCAGCGCCCTGAAACTACCTCCCCCCTTCGAGCAGTACTTC. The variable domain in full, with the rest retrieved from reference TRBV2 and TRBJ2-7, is EPEVTQTPSHQVTQMGQEVILRCVPISNHLYFYWYRQILGQKVEFLVSFYNNEISEKSEIFDDQFSVERPDGSNFTLKIRSTKLEDSAMYFCASSALKLPPPFEQYFGPGTRLTVT.

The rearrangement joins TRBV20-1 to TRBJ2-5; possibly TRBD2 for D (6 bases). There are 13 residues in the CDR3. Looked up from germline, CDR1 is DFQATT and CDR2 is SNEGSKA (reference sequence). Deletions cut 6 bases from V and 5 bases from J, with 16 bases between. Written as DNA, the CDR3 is TGCAGTGCGGGGGGACCGAATCGTGAGACCCAGTACTTC. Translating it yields CSAGGPNRETQYF.

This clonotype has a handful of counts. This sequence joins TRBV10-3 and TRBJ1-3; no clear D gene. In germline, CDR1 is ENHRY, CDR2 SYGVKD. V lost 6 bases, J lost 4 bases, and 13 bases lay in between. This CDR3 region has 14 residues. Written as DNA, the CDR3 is TGTGCCATCAGCCCTAAGGAACAGGGAAACACCATATATTTT. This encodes CAISPKEQGNTIYF.